This is a list of T cell receptor beta chains from one sample in a study of shared clonotypes between healthy human individuals. The method was immunoSEQ multiplex PCR; TCRdb's version includes in-frame clones alone and lacks a portion of them. The sample consists of 1.5 million to 2.5 million clones, about 94% of them appearing once. Specimen: naive CD8+ T cells sorted from blood. All receptors come from a man aged 18 to 35 in good health. The CDR3 runs from the conserved cysteine through the conserved F or W. Each record gives: V gene, clone size, D gene, J gene, CDR3 protein, CDR3 DNA. A D gene is named only where the DNA matches it firmly. Clone size is given for some rows only: seen once, a few or many times, or a class if the clone is expanded.

>TRBV11-2|-|-|TRBJ2-3
CASSLAGETTDTQYF
TGTGCCAGCAGCTTAGCGGGGGAAACCACAGATACGCAGTATTTT
>TRBV11-2|once|-|TRBJ2-7
CASSLGGGYEQYF
TGTGCCAGCAGCTTAGGTGGGGGGTACGAGCAGTACTTC
>TRBV11-2|-|-|TRBJ2-7
CASVRGLEVEQYF
TGTGCCAGCGTCAGGGGTTTGGAGGTCGAGCAGTACTTC
>TRBV7-9|-|TRBD2|TRBJ2-5
CASSTAGGQETQYF
TGTGCCAGCAGCACCGCGGGAGGACAAGAGACCCAGTACTTC
>TRBV2|-|TRBD1|TRBJ1-1
CASRATTGGVTEAFF
TGTGCCAGCAGAGCAACGACAGGGGGAGTCACTGAAGCTTTCTTT
>TRBV6-5|-|-|TRBJ2-3
CASREERGTTDTQYF
TGTGCCAGCAGAGAGGAGAGGGGGACCACAGATACGCAGTATTTT
>TRBV27|-|TRBD2|TRBJ2-7
CASSLTAGEAYEQYF
TGTGCCAGCAGTCTAACCGCGGGGGAGGCCTACGAGCAGTACTTC
>TRBV19|-|-|TRBJ2-7
CASSISAGRGISSYEQYF
TGTGCCAGTAGTATATCGGCCGGCAGAGGGATTAGCTCCTACGAGCAGTACTTC
>TRBV7-9|-|TRBD2|TRBJ2-3
CASTHPIGLVSTDTQYF
TGTGCCAGCACCCATCCCATCGGACTAGTGAGCACAGATACGCAGTATTTT
>TRBV27|-|TRBD2|TRBJ2-7
CASSLRLAGSYEQYF
TGTGCCAGCAGTTTACGACTAGCGGGGTCCTACGAGCAGTACTTC
>TRBV7-8|-|-|TRBJ1-2
CASSSGVLGQTNYGYTF
TGTGCCAGCAGCTCAGGGGTGTTGGGACAAACTAACTATGGCTACACCTTC
>TRBV2|-|-|TRBJ2-7
CASKGGFYEQYF
TGTGCCAGCAAGGGGGGTTTCTACGAGCAGTACTTC
>TRBV6-4|-|-|TRBJ1-1
CASSDSLGSTEAFF
TGTGCCAGCAGTGACTCTCTGGGCTCTACTGAAGCTTTCTTT
>TRBV7-9|-|-|TRBJ1-3
CASSYGDYGNTIYF
TGTGCCAGCTCATACGGGGACTATGGAAACACCATATATTTT
>TRBV15|-|-|TRBJ2-7
CATSRDEGISPVEQYF
TGTGCCACCAGCAGAGATGAAGGGATATCTCCGGTAGAGCAGTACTTC
>TRBV12-5|-|-|TRBJ2-5
CASGLESGKTQYF
TGTGCTAGTGGTTTGGAGTCAGGAAAGACCCAGTACTTC
>TRBV11-2|-|TRBD1|TRBJ2-1
CASSPRQGLGNEQFF
TGTGCCAGCAGCCCAAGACAGGGGTTGGGGAATGAGCAGTTCTTC
>TRBV2|-|TRBD2|TRBJ2-1
CASRELAGEMEFF
TGTGCCAGCAGGGAACTAGCGGGGGAGATGGAGTTCTTC
>TRBV4-3|-|TRBD2|TRBJ2-7
CASSLGLANEQYF
TGCGCCAGCAGCCTGGGACTAGCGAACGAGCAGTACTTC
>TRBV7-2|-|TRBD1|TRBJ2-5
CASSYRPGQVNQETQYF
TGTGCCAGCAGCTATAGGCCGGGACAGGTGAACCAAGAGACCCAGTACTTC
>TRBV2|-|TRBD2|TRBJ2-7
CASREAGLSYEQYF
TGTGCCAGCCGGGAGGCGGGCCTCTCCTACGAGCAGTACTTC
>TRBV25-1|-|-|TRBJ2-1
CASSELGYNEQFF
TGTGCCAGCAGTGAACTGGGATACAATGAGCAGTTCTTC
>TRBV5-4|-|TRBD1|TRBJ2-1
CASSLTGGPFGQFF
TGTGCCAGCAGCTTGACAGGGGGGCCCTTCGGGCAGTTCTTC
>TRBV19|-|-|TRBJ2-1
CASRARDGVYNEQFF
TGTGCCAGTAGGGCCCGAGACGGGGTTTACAATGAGCAGTTCTTC
>TRBV5-4|-|-|TRBJ2-5
CASSLVGAVETQYF
TGTGCCAGCAGCTTGGTGGGGGCTGTGGAGACCCAGTACTTC
>TRBV30|-|-|TRBJ2-5
CAWDKPGWAWYF
TGTGCGTGGGACAAGCCAGGATGGGCCTGGTACTTC
>TRBV4-3|-|-|TRBJ2-7
CASSQEIEYEQYF
TGCGCCAGCAGCCAAGAAATAGAGTACGAGCAGTACTTC
>TRBV28|-|-|TRBJ2-5
CASSFLEQETQYF
TGTGCCAGCAGTTTTCTGGAGCAAGAGACCCAGTACTTC
>TRBV30|once|TRBD2|TRBJ2-7
CASSTGGDLYEQYF
TGTGCCAGTTCCACTGGGGGGGACCTCTACGAGCAGTACTTC
>TRBV13|-|TRBD1|TRBJ2-1
CASSPGGTPVDEQFF
TGTGCCAGCAGCCCAGGGGGCACTCCAGTAGATGAGCAGTTCTTC
>TRBV13|-|TRBD1|TRBJ2-1
CASSSGTGLNEQFF
TGTGCCAGCAGCTCCGGGACAGGGCTGAATGAGCAGTTCTTC
>TRBV11-2|-|TRBD2|TRBJ2-7
CASSLGGRAYEQYF
TGTGCCAGCAGCTTAGGAGGGAGGGCCTACGAGCAGTACTTC
>TRBV10-1|-|-|TRBJ1-3
CASTKGGTGLWTVAGNTIYF
TGCGCCAGCACAAAAGGAGGGACGGGACTCTGGACGGTGGCTGGAAACACCATATATTTT
>TRBV15|-|-|TRBJ2-7
CATSREYIDEQYF
TGTGCCACCAGCAGAGAGTATATCGACGAGCAGTACTTC
>TRBV5-1|-|-|TRBJ2-3
CASSLFGSDTQYF
TGCGCCAGCAGCTTGTTCGGTTCTGATACGCAGTATTTT
>TRBV6-5|-|-|TRBJ2-7
CASSPYSAMEQYF
TGTGCCAGCAGTCCCTATTCGGCTATGGAGCAGTACTTC
>TRBV9|-|-|TRBJ2-5
CASSVDGREETQYF
TGTGCCAGCAGCGTAGACGGCAGGGAGGAGACCCAGTACTTC
>TRBV4-1|-|-|TRBJ2-6
CASSQDKGPGANVLTF
TGCGCCAGCAGCCAAGATAAAGGGCCTGGGGCCAACGTCCTGACTTTC
>TRBV5-4|-|TRBD1|TRBJ2-5
CASNYRGGETQYF
TGTGCCAGCAACTACAGGGGCGGAGAGACCCAGTACTTC
>TRBV30|-|-|TRBJ2-2
CAWSVSNTGELFF
TGTGCCTGGAGTGTATCTAACACCGGGGAGCTGTTTTTT
>TRBV5-6|-|TRBD1|TRBJ1-1
CASSFLETGGTEAFF
TGTGCCAGCAGCTTTCTTGAGACAGGGGGCACTGAAGCTTTCTTT
>TRBV30|few|-|TRBJ1-2
CAWDGMLHGYTF
TGTGCCTGGGACGGGATGCTTCATGGCTACACCTTC